This T cell receptor (beta chain) was sequenced in a study of T cells in Graves' hyperthyroidism and ophthalmopathy. RNA transcripts gave rise to amplified TCR beta CDR3 regions. Researchers ran a first-round RT-PCR on the TCR CDR3 using the HTBI primer set. TCRdb re-called the multiplex PCR reads with MiXCR, one entry per CDR3 protein. The sample carries roughly 350,000 distinct CDR3 sequences, 11% to 15% recorded once. This clonotype was obtained from a woman aged 25-40 years with Graves' hyperthyroidism. Input material: blood.

CDR3 loop: CSARDHRLGMDTEAFF. The CDR3 DNA reads as TGCAGTGCTAGAGATCATCGACTGGGGATGGACACTGAAGCTTTCTTT. V and J are TRBV20-1 and TRBJ1-1; D unresolved. The CDR3 has 16 residues. The V gene's germline CDR1 is DFQATT and CDR2 SNEGSKA (reference sequence). V shed 0 bases and J shed 3 bases, with 17 bases lying between them.